Included here is one TCR beta chain sequence, with context. Its cognate antigen is unknown. This record comes from a study of cytomegalovirus exposure and HLA in healthy donors. Study conclusions and caveats: Most of the TCR beta V segments (in an earlier analysis) were productive either about 87% or about 30% of the time. Accurate HLA-A and HLA-B prediction from TCR beta sequences was reported for most subjects. Exclusion as indistinguishable affected some V segments, including TRBV6-2 and TRBV6-3.

The germline CDR1 and CDR2 sequences are MNHNY and SVGAGI (reference sequence). The CDR3 runs 15 residues. The germline V and J ends were trimmed by 4 bases and 4 bases, with 17 bases remaining between them. Healthy bone marrow donors made up the cohort. The PCR made use of 60 Vbeta and 13 Jbeta primers. Some clones are missing from TCRdb's copy, which holds only in-frame ones; the method was immunoSEQ multiplex PCR. Of approximately 110,000 clones listed, 70% were seen once; the top ten hold approximately 11%. The TCR sequence derives from a man in his forties in good health and CMV-seropositive. Sequences were obtained from PBMCs. The rearrangement uses TRBV6-6 and TRBJ2-7; D might be TRBD2 (5 bases). CDR3 sequence reads: CASSWRSEPPYEQYF. CDR3 nucleotides: TGTGCCAGCAGTTGGAGGAGCGAGCCTCCTTACGAGCAGTACTTC.